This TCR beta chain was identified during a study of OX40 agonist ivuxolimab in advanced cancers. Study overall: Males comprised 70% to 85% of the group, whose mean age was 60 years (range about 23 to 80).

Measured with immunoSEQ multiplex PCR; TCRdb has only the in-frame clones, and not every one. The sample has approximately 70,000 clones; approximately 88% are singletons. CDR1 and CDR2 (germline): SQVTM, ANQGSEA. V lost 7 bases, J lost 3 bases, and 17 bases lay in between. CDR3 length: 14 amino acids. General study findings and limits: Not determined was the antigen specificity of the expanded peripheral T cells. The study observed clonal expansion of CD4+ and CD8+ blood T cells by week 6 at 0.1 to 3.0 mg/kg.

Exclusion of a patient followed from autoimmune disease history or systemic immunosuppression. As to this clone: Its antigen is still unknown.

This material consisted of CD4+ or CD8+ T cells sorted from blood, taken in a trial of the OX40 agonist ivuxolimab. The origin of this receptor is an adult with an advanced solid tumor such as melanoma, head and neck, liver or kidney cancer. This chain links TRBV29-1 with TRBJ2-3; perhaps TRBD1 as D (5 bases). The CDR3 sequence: CSATQGVGTDTQYF. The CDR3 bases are TGCAGCGCGACCCAGGGCGTAGGGACAGATACGCAGTATTTT.